This T cell receptor (beta chain) was identified during a study of a mutant IDH1 vaccine in newly diagnosed glioma. In regard to this clone: The antigen is not known.

Sequencing used immunoSEQ multiplex PCR; TCRdb keeps in-frame clones, though not all of them. This table holds approximately 60,000 clones, roughly four fifths found once. The time point here: week 47, end of study. Every vaccine dose comprised 300 ug of mutant IDH1 20-mer peptide plus topical imiquimod. The donor cohort comprised cases of new WHO grade 3 or 4 IDH1-mutant, ATRX-lost astrocytoma. The V gene's germline CDR1 is SQVTM and CDR2 ANQGSEA. CDR3 size: 11 residues. V lost 6 bases to trimming and J lost 6 bases, with 12 bases between them. The chain uses TRBV29-1 and TRBJ2-7, with D possibly matching TRBD1 (5 bases). Source: PBMCs, taken from a glioma patient whose treatment included an IDH1 peptide vaccine. This clonotype was obtained from a woman aged 45 to 65 with glioma. The CDR3 protein is CSVGGQIEQYF. CDR3 bases: TGCAGCGTCGGTGGACAAATCGAGCAGTACTTC.